Here is one T cell receptor beta chain with its context. This specimen belongs to a study of blood T cell repertoires in COVID-19. Study-wide background: The United States, Italy and Spain supplied acute and convalescent COVID-19 samples. Sources were T cells, B-cell-depleted T cells, or PBMCs; the material itself was cDNA or gDNA.

In the study's own analysis: Amplification of reference gene primers provided the estimated nucleated cell counts. The data were produced by immunoSEQ multiplex PCR, yet TCRdb's version contains in-frame clones alone and is incomplete. That table furnishes V, J and clone size, whereas the DNA furnished D and trimming. The sample consists of around 70,000 clones, roughly nine tenths of them appearing once. Losses at the gene ends were 6 bases for V and 3 bases for J; bases not matched to a gene: 6. Germline V gives CDR1 ENHRY, CDR2 SYGVKD. This CDR3 has 14 amino acids. The V gene is TRBV10-3, the J gene TRBJ1-1; 8 bases fit TRBD1. The sample taken for sequencing was peripheral blood. The origin of this receptor is a human donor in a cohort sampled during active COVID-19. CDR3 sequence: CAIRKQGVDTEAFF. The CDR3 nucleotides read TGTGCCATCAGGAAACAGGGGGTAGACACTGAAGCTTTCTTT.